These 8 T cell receptor beta chains were all obtained from the same sample, sequenced in a study of T cell responses to AZD1222 COVID-19 vaccine (dated by TCRdb to the early 2020s). Reading the label with the study, this specimen's time point is: baseline before first vaccination. Libraries came from the immunoSEQ multiplex PCR assay. As stored in TCRdb, this immuneACCESS dataset retains in-frame rearrangements with V and J assigned. A fraction of the clones does not appear; measured against another copy, unresolved V genes explain less than half of the discrepancy, and the remainder lacks a known reason. Present in this sample are approximately 120,000 clones, 80% to 95% of which were seen just once. The ten largest clonotypes hold 4.5% of the sample. Source: peripheral blood, taken on day 0 of AZD1222 vaccination. The origin of the receptors is an adult in good health.

This clone was seen just once. This chain connects TRBV6-1 to TRBJ1-1; D is unclear. Germline values: CDR1 MNHNS, CDR2 SASEGT. The CDR3 runs to 11 residues. V gave up 3 bases and J gave up 5 bases, with 4 bases separating them. DNA of the CDR3: TGTGCCAGCAGTGATTATACTGAAGCTTTCTTT. Translating it yields CASSDYTEAFF.

The V call is TRBV30, the J call TRBJ1-2; TRBD1 agrees at 8 bases. CDR1 is GTSNPN, CDR2 SVGIG, per germline (reference sequence). The V and J ends lost 2 bases and 4 bases, in that order; junction bases with no gene match: 9. The CDR3 consists of 15 residues. The CDR3 here is CAWSFSLRGPYGYTF. CDR3 DNA sequence: TGTGCCTGGAGTTTTTCCCTCAGGGGGCCCTATGGCTACACCTTC.

The V call is TRBV10-3, the J call TRBJ1-1; the D gene is possibly TRBD1 (6 bases). The germline V gene has CDR1 ENHRY and CDR2 SYGVKD. V dropped 5 bases and J dropped 2 bases, with 9 bases sitting between them. The CDR3 totals 13 residues. CDR3 DNA sequence: TGTGCCATCAGTCAACAGGGAAACACTGAAGCTTTCTTT. This codes for CAISQQGNTEAFF.

The chain is built from TRBV4-3 and TRBJ2-3; 12 nucleotides align to TRBD2. Germline-derived CDR1 and CDR2 are LGHNA and YSLEER. V lost 5 bases and J lost 2; bases outside the gene matches: 11. The CDR3 has 18 amino acids. The CDR3 sequence is CASSSRITSGGSTDTQYF. DNA of the CDR3: TGCGCCAGCAGCTCCCGTATTACTAGCGGGGGGTCCACAGATACGCAGTATTTT.

V usage is TRBV27 and J usage is TRBJ2-2; D is possibly TRBD1 (6 bases). Trimming cost V 5 bases and J 7 bases, with 11 bases left between them. This CDR3 contains 13 residues. In germline, CDR1 is MNHEY, CDR2 SMNVEV (reference sequence). The CDR3 coding sequence is TGTGCCAGCAGTCTCAGGGGCCTCGGGGAGCTGTTTTTT. Amino acids: CASSLRGLGELFF.

The chain uses TRBV15 and TRBJ1-4; D may be TRBD1 (6 bases). This CDR3 region has 15 residues. The V and J ends lost 3 bases and 6 bases respectively, with 14 bases between them. CDR1 is LNHNV and CDR2 is YYDKDF in the germline V gene (reference sequence). CDR3 region: CATSSLTGSHEKLFF. As DNA, the CDR3 is TGTGCCACCAGCAGCTTGACAGGCTCCCATGAAAAACTGTTTTTT.

This rearrangement joins TRBV10-3 to TRBJ2-7, with TRBD2 matching over 10 bases. V shed 6 bases and J 0 bases; nucleotides not matched to a gene: 2. In germline, CDR1 is ENHRY, CDR2 SYGVKD. CDR3 size: 14 residues. The CDR3 DNA is TGTGCCATCAGGGCTAGCGGGGGCTCCTACGAGCAGTACTTC. Translation: CAIRASGGSYEQYF.

The genes are TRBV4-3 and TRBJ2-1; 7 nucleotides line up with TRBD2. The V segment lost 3 bases and the J segment 4 bases; nucleotides outside the gene matches: 9. CDR1 and CDR2 (germline): LGHNA, YSLEER. CDR3 length: 16 residues. CDR3 protein: CASSQVGAGRYNEQFF. CDR3 DNA sequence: TGCGCCAGCAGCCAGGTTGGAGCGGGGCGGTACAATGAGCAGTTCTTC.